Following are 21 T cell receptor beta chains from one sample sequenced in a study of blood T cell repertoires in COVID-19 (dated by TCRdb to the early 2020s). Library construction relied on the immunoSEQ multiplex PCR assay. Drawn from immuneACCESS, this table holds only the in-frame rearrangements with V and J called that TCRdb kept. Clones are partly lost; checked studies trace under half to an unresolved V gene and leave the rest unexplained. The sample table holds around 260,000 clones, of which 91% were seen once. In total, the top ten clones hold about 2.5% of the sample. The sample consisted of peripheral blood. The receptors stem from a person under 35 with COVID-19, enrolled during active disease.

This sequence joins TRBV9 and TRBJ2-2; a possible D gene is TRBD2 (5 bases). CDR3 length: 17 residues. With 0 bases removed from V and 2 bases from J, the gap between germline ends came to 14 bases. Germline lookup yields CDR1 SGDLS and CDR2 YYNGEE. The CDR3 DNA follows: TGTGCCAGCAGCGTAGGGTGGGGTGGGAGTAACACCGGGGAGCTGTTTTTT. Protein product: CASSVGWGGSNTGELFF.

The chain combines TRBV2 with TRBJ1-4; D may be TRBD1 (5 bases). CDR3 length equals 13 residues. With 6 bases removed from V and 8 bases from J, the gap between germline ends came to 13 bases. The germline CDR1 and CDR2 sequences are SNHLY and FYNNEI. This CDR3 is CASSAGPGEKLFF. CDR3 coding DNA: TGTGCCAGCAGCGCGGGACCCGGGGAAAAACTGTTTTTT. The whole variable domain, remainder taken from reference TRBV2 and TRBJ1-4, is EPEVTQTPSHQVTQMGQEVILRCVPISNHLYFYWYRQILGQKVEFLVSFYNNEISEKSEIFDDQFSVERPDGSNFTLKIRSTKLEDSAMYFCASSAGPGEKLFFGSGTQLSVL.

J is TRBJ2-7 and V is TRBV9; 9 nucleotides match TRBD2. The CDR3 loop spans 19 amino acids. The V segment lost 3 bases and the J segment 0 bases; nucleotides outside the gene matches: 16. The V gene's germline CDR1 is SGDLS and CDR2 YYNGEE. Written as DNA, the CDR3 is TGTGCCAGCAGCGCTGGAGCGGGAGGACCCAGCCTAAGCTCCTACGAGCAGTACTTC. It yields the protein CASSAGAGGPSLSSYEQYF.

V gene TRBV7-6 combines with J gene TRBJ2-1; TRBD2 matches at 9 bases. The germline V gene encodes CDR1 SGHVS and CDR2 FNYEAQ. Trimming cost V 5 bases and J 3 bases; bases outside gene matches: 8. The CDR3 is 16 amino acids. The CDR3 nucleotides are TGTGCCAGCAGCGTAGAGACTAGCGGAGACTACAATGAGCAGTTCTTC. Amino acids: CASSVETSGDYNEQFF. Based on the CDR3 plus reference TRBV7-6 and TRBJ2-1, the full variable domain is GAGVSQSPRYKVTKRGQDVALRCDPISGHVSLYWYRQALGQGPEFLTYFNYEAQQDKSGLPNDRFSAERPEGSISTLTIQRTEQRDSAMYRCASSVETSGDYNEQFFGPGTRLTVL.

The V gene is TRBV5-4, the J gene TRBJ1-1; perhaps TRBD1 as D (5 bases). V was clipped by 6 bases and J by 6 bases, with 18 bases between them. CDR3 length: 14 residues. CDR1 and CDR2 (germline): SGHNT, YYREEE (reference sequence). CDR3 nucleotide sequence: TGTGCCAGCACCTGGGGGAGGAAGGAAGCTGAAGCTTTCTTT. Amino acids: CASTWGRKEAEAFF. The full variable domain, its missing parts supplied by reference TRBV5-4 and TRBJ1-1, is ETGVTQSPTHLIKTRGQQVTLRCSSQSGHNTVSWYQQALGQGPQFIFQYYREEENGRGNFPPRFSGLQFPNYSSELNVNALELDDSALYLCASTWGRKEAEAFFGQGTRLTVV.

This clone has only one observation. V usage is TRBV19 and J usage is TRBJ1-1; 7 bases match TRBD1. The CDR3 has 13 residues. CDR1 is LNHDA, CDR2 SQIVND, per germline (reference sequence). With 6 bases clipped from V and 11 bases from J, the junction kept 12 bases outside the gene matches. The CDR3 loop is CASSPRQGMRAFF. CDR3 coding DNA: TGTGCCAGTAGCCCTAGACAGGGTATGAGGGCTTTCTTT. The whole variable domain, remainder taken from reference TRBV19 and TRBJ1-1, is DGGITQSPKYLFRKEGQNVTLSCEQNLNHDAMYWYRQDPGQGLRLIYYSQIVNDFQKGDIAEGYSVSREKKESFPLTVTSAQKNPTAFYLCASSPRQGMRAFFGQGTRLTVV.

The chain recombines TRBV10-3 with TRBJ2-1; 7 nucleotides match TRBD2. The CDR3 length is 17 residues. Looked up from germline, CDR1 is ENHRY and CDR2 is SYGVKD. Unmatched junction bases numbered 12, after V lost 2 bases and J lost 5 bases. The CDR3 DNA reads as TGTGCCATCAGTGAGACCGGAGGAGGGCGGGGGAACAATGAGCAGTTCTTC. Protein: CAISETGGGRGNNEQFF.

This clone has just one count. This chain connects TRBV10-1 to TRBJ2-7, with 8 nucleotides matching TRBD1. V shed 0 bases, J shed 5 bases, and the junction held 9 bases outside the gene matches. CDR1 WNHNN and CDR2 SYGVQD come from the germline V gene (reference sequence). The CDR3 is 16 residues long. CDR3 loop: CASSESGTTQGDEQYF. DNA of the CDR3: TGCGCCAGCAGTGAGTCGGGGACAACACAGGGGGACGAGCAGTACTTC.

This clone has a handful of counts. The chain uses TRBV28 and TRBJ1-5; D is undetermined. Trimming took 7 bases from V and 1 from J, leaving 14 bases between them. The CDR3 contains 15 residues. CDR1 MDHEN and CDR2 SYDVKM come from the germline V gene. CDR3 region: CASNRFRGSNQPQHF. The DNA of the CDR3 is TGTGCCAGCAATCGTTTCCGGGGAAGCAATCAGCCCCAGCATTTT.

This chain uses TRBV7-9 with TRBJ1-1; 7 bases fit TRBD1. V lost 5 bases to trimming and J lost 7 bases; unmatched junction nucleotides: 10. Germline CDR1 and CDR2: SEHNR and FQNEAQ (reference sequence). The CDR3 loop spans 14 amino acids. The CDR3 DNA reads TGTGCCAGCAGCATCCCTGGCCAGGGGGTTGAAGCTTTCTTT. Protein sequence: CASSIPGQGVEAFF.

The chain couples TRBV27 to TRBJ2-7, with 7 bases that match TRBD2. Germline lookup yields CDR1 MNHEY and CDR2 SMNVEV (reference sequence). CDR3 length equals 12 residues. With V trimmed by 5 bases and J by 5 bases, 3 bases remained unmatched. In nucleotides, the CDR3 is TGTGCCAGCAGTCCCACTAGCGACGAGCAGTACTTC. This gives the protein CASSPTSDEQYF.

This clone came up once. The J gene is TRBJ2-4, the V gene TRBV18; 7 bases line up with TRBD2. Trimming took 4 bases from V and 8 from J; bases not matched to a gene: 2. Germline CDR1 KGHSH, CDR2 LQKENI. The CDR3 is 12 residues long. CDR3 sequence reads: CASSLGRDIQYF. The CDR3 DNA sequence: TGTGCCAGCTCACTTGGGAGGGACATTCAGTACTTC.

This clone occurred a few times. CDR3 loop: CASQQDRPEGNTIYF. As DNA, the CDR3 is TGTGCCAGCCAACAGGACAGGCCCGAAGGAAACACCATATATTTT. V gene TRBV2 combines with J gene TRBJ1-3; 7 bases map to TRBD1. V dropped 8 bases and J dropped 4; count of bases not matched to a gene: 11. Per germline, CDR1 SNHLY and CDR2 FYNNEI. This CDR3 is built from 15 residues.

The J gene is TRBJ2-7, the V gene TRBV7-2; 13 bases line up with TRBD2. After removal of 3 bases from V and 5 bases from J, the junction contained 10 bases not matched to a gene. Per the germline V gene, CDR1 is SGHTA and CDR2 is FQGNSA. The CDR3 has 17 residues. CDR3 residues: CASSFGLGLAGTDEQYF. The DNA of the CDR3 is TGTGCCAGCAGCTTTGGACTGGGACTAGCGGGAACCGACGAGCAGTACTTC.

The CDR3 is CASSPGPNEKLFF. CDR3 DNA sequence: TGTGCCAGCAGTCCGGGTCCAAATGAAAAACTGTTTTTT. The chain carries TRBV27 and TRBJ1-4; D is unresolved. There are 13 residues in the CDR3. Germline V gene sequence: CDR1 MNHEY, CDR2 SMNVEV (reference sequence). V lost 5 bases, J lost 5 bases, and 9 bases lay in between.

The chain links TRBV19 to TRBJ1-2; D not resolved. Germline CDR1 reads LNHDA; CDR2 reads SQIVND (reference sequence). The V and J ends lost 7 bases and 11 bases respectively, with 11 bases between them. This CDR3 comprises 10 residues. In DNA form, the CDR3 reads TGTGCCAGTAATCCGGTACCATACACCTTC. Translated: CASNPVPYTF.

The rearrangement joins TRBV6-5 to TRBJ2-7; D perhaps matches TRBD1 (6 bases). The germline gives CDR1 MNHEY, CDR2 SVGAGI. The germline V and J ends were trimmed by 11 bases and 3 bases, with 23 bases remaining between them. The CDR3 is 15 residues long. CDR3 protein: CAGPDQGREGYEQYF. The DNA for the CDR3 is TGTGCCGGACCGGACCAGGGGCGAGAGGGCTACGAGCAGTACTTC.

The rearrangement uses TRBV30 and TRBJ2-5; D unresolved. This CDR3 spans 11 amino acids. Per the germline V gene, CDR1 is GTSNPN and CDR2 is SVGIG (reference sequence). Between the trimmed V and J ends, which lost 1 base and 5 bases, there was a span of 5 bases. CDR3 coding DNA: TGTGCCTGGAGTGCCTTCGAGACCCAGTACTTC. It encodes CAWSAFETQYF.

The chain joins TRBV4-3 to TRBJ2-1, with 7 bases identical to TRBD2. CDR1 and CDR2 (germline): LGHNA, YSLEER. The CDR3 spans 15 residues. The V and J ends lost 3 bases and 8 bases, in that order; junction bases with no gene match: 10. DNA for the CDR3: TGCGCCAGCAGCCACAGAACCGGGACTATGGATGAGCAGTTCTTC. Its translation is CASSHRTGTMDEQFF.

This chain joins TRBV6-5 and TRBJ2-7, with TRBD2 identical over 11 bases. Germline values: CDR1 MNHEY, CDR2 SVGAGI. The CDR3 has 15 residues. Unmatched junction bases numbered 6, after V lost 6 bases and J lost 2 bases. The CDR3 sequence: CASRQLAGVPYEQYF. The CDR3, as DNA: TGTGCCAGCAGACAACTAGCGGGAGTCCCCTACGAGCAGTACTTC.

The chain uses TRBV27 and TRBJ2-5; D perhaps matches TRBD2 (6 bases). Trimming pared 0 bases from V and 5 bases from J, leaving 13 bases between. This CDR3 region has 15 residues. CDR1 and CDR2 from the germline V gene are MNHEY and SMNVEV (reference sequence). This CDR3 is CASSLSPGEGETQYF. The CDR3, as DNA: TGTGCCAGCAGTTTATCGCCGGGAGAGGGGGAGACCCAGTACTTC.